One and the same sample provided the 10 T cell receptor beta chains below, sequenced in a study of OX40 agonist ivuxolimab in advanced cancers. TCRdb's table, derived via immunoSEQ multiplex PCR, lists solely in-frame clones and lacks some. Seen here are about 120,000 clones, roughly nine tenths observed once, and the top ten hold about 0.55%. The sequenced sample was CD4+ or CD8+ T cells sorted from blood, obtained in a trial of the OX40 agonist ivuxolimab. The receptor set was obtained from an adult with an advanced solid tumor such as melanoma, head and neck, liver or kidney cancer.

The chain employs TRBV5-1 and TRBJ2-3; D possibly corresponds to TRBD2 (5 bases). V gave up 0 bases and J gave up 0 bases, with 8 bases separating them. This CDR3 contains 15 residues. Germline-derived CDR1 and CDR2 are SGHRS and YFSETQ. As DNA, the CDR3 is TGCGCCAGCAGCTTGGCCGGGGTAAGCACAGATACGCAGTATTTT. The encoded protein is CASSLAGVSTDTQYF.

The chain uses TRBV29-1 and TRBJ2-7; D is undetermined. CDR3 length equals 13 residues. The germline gives CDR1 SQVTM, CDR2 ANQGSEA. Deletions cut 0 bases from V and 2 bases from J, with 8 bases between. CDR3 sequence reads: CSVEDAVTYEQYF. In DNA form, the CDR3 reads TGCAGCGTTGAAGATGCAGTGACCTACGAGCAGTACTTC.

The chain carries TRBV7-9 and TRBJ1-3; D is unresolved. Germline V gene lookup returns CDR1 SEHNR and CDR2 FQNEAQ (reference sequence). Trimming stripped 1 base from V and 4 bases from J, with 8 bases between. The CDR3 has 14 residues. CDR3 region: CASSLEQSGNTIYF. DNA for the CDR3: TGTGCCAGCAGCTTAGAACAGTCCGGAAACACCATATATTTT.

The chain links TRBV21-1 to TRBJ2-3; the tabulated D call, TRBD1, remains unverified against the DNA. TRBV21-1 is designated a pseudogene. CDR3 length: 13 residues. In DNA, the CDR3 is TGTCCTATTCACTCGACAGGGAGGGATACGCAGTATTTT. Translated, it gives CPIHSTGRDTQYF.

The chain is built from TRBV9 and TRBJ1-6; no firm D call. CDR3 length: 14 residues. Germline CDR1 reads SGDLS; CDR2 reads YYNGEE. The V end was cut by 4 bases, the J end by 10 bases, with 15 bases between. The CDR3 sequence: CASSLEDQRSPLHF. The CDR3 region has the DNA TGTGCCAGCAGCCTAGAGGACCAGAGGTCACCCCTCCACTTT.

The chain uses TRBV28 and TRBJ1-6, with 11 bases that match TRBD1. Unmatched junction bases numbered 10, after V lost 5 bases and J lost 10 bases. The CDR3 totals 16 residues. Germline CDR1 MDHEN, CDR2 SYDVKM. As DNA, the CDR3 is TGTGCCAGCAGTCGGGGGACAGGGGGGTCTGGGTCACCCCTCCACTTT. Translating it yields CASSRGTGGSGSPLHF.

The V and J genes are TRBV7-2 and TRBJ1-1; D unresolved. This CDR3 is built from 12 residues. Trimming left V 10 bases short and J 1 base short, with 10 bases between. Germline assignment: CDR1 SGHTA and CDR2 FQGNSA. The CDR3 region has the DNA TGTGCCAACAGACGGGGGAACACTGAAGCTTTCTTT. Protein: CANRRGNTEAFF.

This rearrangement joins TRBV12-5 to TRBJ2-3, with a possible D match to TRBD1 (6 bases). CDR3 length equals 15 residues. V was trimmed by 1 base and J by 5 bases, leaving 13 bases between them. In germline, CDR1 is LGHNT, CDR2 FRNRAP. This chain's CDR3 is CASGLGGPLGDTQYF. For the CDR3, the DNA is TGTGCTAGTGGTTTGGGGGGGCCACTTGGAGATACGCAGTATTTT.

In this sample, this clone turned up once. This rearrangement joins TRBV5-4 to TRBJ2-1, with 9 bases matching TRBD2. CDR1 SGHNT and CDR2 YYREEE come from the germline V gene (reference sequence). The trim removed 2 bases at V and 4 bases at J, leaving 4 bases unmatched. The CDR3 has 15 amino acids. The CDR3 DNA reads as TGTGCCAGCAGCTTAGGCGGGGGGGCTTACAATGAGCAGTTCTTC. It codes for CASSLGGGAYNEQFF.

The rearrangement joins TRBV10-3 to TRBJ1-2, with D hard to call. Germline CDR1 reads ENHRY; CDR2 reads SYGVKD. V lost 2 bases to trimming and J lost 4 bases, with 8 bases between them. The CDR3 is 13 residues long. Written as DNA, the CDR3 is TGTGCCATCAGTGAGGCGGACGGCTATGGCTACACCTTC. Translating gives CAISEADGYGYTF.